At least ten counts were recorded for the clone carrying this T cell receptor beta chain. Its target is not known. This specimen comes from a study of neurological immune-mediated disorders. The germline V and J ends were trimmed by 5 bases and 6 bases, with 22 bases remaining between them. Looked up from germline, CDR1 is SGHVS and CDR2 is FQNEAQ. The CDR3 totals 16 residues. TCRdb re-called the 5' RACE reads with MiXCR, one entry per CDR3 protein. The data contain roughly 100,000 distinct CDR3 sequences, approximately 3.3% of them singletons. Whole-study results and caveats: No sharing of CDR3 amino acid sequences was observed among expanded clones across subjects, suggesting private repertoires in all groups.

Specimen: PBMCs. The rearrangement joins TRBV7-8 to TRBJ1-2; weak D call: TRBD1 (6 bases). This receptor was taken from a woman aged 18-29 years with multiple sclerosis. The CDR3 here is CASSPLRGDKSHGYTF. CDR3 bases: TGTGCCAGCAGCCCTCTGCGGGGGGACAAGTCCCATGGCTACACCTTC.